This T cell receptor (beta chain) was sequenced in a study of shared clonotypes between healthy human individuals. With respect to this clone: Its antigen is not known. The same CDR3 also results from other DNA sequences found in this sample.

Germline V CDR1 and CDR2: LNHDA, SQIVND (reference sequence). The V and J ends lost 8 bases and 1 base respectively, with 14 bases between them. The CDR3 contains 14 residues. Regarding the study as a whole: When compared with the clonotypes that were shared by all four sorted-subset donors, the non-shared clonotypes turned out to have lower generation probabilities. The authors expected sequencing depth to affect clonotype sharing among donors.

Only in-frame clones appear in the TCRdb table, and some are missing; sequencing was by immunoSEQ multiplex PCR. Among 600,000 to 750,000 clones listed, about two thirds were seen once. Sequencing was carried out using memory CD4+ T cells sorted from blood. Stated subset: CD45RA-negative fraction. This chain links TRBV19 with TRBJ1-1, with D perhaps TRBD1 (5 bases). This TCR was sampled from a woman aged 25 to 39 in good health. The CDR3 sequence is CASSPARENTEAFF. Written as DNA, the CDR3 is TGTGCCAGTTCCCCTGCCAGGGAGAACACTGAAGCTTTCTTT.